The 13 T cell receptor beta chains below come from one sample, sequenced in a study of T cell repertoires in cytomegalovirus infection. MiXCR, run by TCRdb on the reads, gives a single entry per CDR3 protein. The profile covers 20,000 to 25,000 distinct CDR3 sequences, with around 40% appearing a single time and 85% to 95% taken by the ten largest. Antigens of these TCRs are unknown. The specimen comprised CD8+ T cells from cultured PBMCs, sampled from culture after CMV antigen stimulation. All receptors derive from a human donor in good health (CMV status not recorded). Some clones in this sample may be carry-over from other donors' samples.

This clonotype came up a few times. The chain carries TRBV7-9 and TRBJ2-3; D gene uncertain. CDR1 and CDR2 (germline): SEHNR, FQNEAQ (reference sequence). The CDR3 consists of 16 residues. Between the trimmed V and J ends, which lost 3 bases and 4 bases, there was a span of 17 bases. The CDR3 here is CASSLFDTTGADTQYF. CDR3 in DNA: TGTGCCAGCAGCTTGTTCGACACCACCGGAGCAGATACGCAGTATTTT.

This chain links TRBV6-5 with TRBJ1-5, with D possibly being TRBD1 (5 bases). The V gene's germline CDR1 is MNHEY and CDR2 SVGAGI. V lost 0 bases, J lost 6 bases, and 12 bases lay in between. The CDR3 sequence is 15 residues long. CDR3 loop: CASSYSGEGGQPQHF. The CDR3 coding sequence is TGTGCCAGCAGTTACTCAGGGGAGGGTGGTCAGCCCCAGCATTTT.

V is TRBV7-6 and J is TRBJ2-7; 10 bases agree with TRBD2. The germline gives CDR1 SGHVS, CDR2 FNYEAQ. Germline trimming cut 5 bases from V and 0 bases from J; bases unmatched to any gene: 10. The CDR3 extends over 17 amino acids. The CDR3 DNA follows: TGTGCCAGCAGCGGGACAACGGGACTAGCGATCTCCTACGAGCAGTACTTC. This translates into CASSGTTGLAISYEQYF.

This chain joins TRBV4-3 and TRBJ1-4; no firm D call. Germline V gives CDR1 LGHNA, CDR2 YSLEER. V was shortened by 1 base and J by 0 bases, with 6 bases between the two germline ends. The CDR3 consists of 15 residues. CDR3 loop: CASSQADATNEKLFF. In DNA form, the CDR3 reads TGCGCCAGCAGCCAAGCAGATGCAACTAATGAAAAACTGTTTTTT.

The CDR3: CASSPSPGQGTSSEKLFF. CDR3 nucleotides: TGTGCCAGTAGTCCCTCCCCGGGACAGGGAACATCAAGCGAAAAACTGTTTTTT. The V call is TRBV19, the J call TRBJ1-4, with TRBD1 identical over 9 bases. The CDR3 has 18 residues. The trim removed 5 bases at V and 8 bases at J, leaving 18 bases unmatched. Germline lookup yields CDR1 LNHDA and CDR2 SQIVND (reference sequence).

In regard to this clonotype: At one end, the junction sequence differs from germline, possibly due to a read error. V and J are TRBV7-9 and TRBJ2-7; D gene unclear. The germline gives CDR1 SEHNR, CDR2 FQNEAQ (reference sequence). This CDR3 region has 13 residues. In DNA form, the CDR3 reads TGTGCCACCAGCCCCCCCAGTCTCTACGAGCAGTACTTC. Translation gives CATSPPSLYEQYF.

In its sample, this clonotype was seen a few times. CDR3 loop: CATSRVGGNGYTF. CDR3 nucleotide sequence: TGTGCCACCAGCAGAGTCGGGGGCAATGGCTACACCTTC. The rearrangement joins TRBV15 to TRBJ1-2; D is perhaps TRBD1 (6 bases). The germline V and J ends were trimmed by 1 base and 6 bases, with 9 bases remaining between them. CDR3 length equals 13 residues. Looked up from germline, CDR1 is LNHNV and CDR2 is YYDKDF (reference sequence).

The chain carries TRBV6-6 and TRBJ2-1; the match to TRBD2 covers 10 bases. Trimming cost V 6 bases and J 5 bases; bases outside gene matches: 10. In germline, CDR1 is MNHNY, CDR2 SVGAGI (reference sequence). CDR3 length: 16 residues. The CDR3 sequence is CASRLGGLADDNEQFF. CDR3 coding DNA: TGTGCCAGCAGGCTCGGTGGACTAGCGGACGACAATGAGCAGTTCTTC.

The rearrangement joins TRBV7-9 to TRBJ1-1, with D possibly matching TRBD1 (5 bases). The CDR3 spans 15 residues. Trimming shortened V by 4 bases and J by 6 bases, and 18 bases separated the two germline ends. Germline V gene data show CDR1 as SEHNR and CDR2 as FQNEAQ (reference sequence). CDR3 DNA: TGTGCCAGCAGCTCCGCGGGGGGGAGAACGGCTGAAGCTTTCTTT. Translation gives CASSSAGGRTAEAFF.

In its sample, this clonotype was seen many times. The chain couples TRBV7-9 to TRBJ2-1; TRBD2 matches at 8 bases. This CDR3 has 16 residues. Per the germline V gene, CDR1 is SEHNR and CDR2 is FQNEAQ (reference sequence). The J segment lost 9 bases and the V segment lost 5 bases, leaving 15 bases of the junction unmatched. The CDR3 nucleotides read TGTGCCAGCAGCCCGACGCTAGCGGGCCTTGGGAGTGAGCAGTTCTTC. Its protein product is CASSPTLAGLGSEQFF.

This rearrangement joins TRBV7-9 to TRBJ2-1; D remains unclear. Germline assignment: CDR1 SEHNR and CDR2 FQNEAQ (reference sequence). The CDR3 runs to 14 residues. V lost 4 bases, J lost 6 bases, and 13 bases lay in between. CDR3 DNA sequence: TGTGCCAGCAGCTCCCATACCCTCCTCAATGAGCAGTTCTTC. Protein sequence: CASSSHTLLNEQFF.

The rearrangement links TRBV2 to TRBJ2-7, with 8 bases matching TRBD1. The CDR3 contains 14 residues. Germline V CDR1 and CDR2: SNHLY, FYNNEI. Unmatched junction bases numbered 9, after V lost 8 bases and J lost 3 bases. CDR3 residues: CASRWTGSVYEQYF. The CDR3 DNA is TGTGCCAGCCGATGGACAGGGAGCGTCTACGAGCAGTACTTC.

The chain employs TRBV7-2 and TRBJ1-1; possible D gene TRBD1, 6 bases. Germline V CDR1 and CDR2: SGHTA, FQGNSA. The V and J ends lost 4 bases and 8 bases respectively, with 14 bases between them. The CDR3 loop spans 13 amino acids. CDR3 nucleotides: TGTGCCAGCAGCTGGGATAAGGGGGTAGAAGCTTTCTTT. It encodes CASSWDKGVEAFF.